This is a list of T cell receptor beta chains from one sample in a study of T-cell reconstitution after alpha-beta-depleted transplantation in children. From the PCR reads, TCRdb called clonotypes with MiXCR, one entry per CDR3 protein. The sample includes fewer than 350,000 distinct CDR3 sequences, around a tenth of them seen just once. The material sequenced was peripheral blood, taken 180 days after TCRalphabeta/CD19-depleted stem cell transplant. The receptors derive from a male patient aged 2 to 9 who had a stem cell transplant for chronic granulomatous disease, so the T cells may come from the graft donor. CDR3s include the opening cysteine and the closing phenylalanine or tryptophan. D genes are given only for firm matches.

15 | TRBV10-3 | TRBD2 | CATLDIGTSADTQYF
11 | TRBV2 | TRBD1 | CASGAGGTQYF
14 | TRBV6-2/TRBV6-3 | - | CASSYLGGPYEQYF
16 | TRBV23-1 | TRBD2 | CASSPFGSGDSNEQFF
19 | TRBV20-1 | TRBD2 | CSARGGGLAGASSTDTQYF
15 | TRBV6-4 | TRBD2 | CASSGLAGGYNEQFF
14 | TRBV11-2 | TRBD2 | CASSATSAPDTQYF
15 | TRBV20-1 | TRBD1 | CSAGTGRSANEKLFF
17 | TRBV28 | TRBD2 | CASTRLGTSGISYEQYF
17 | TRBV4-1 | - | CASSQLVNGYSNQPQHF
13 | TRBV30 | - | CAWSRRASETQYF
11 | TRBV29-1 | - | CSSQVVDTQYF
16 | TRBV12-3/TRBV12-4 | TRBD1 | CASRSLRGPRDTEAFF
18 | TRBV5-1 | TRBD1 | CASSLVAGGAGGANVLTF
13 | TRBV28 | TRBD1 | CATRTGGGYEQYF
17 | TRBV11-2 | TRBD2 | CASSLYPTSGSAGELFF